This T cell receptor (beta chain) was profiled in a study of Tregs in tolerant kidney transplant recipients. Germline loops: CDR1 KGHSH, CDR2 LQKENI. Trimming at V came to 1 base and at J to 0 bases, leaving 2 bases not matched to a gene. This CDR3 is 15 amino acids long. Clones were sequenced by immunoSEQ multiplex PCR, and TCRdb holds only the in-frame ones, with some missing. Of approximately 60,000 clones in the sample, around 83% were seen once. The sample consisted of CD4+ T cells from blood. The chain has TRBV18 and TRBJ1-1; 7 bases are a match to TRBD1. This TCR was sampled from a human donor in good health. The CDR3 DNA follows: TGTGCCAGCTCACCACTGGGACAGATGAACACTGAAGCTTTCTTT. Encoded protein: CASSPLGQMNTEAFF.